A single T cell receptor (beta chain) is shown here with its context. What it binds is not known. The junction had 12 bases not matched to a gene; V was cut back by 5 bases and J by 7 bases. CDR3 length equals 16 residues. The germline CDR1 and CDR2 sequences are MDHEN and SYDVKM. In the original analysis: ImmunoSEQ sequences covered only the junction and lacked quality scores; filtering therefore differed. The assay was immunoSEQ multiplex PCR, and TCRdb's table has in-frame clones only and misses some. V and J calls plus clone size are reproduced from that table; the DNA served to infer D and trimming. The sample includes a few million clones, around 92% of them seen just once. The data belong to a study of shared clonotypes between healthy human individuals. The study's findings and limits: Incomplete sequencing of sorted subsets was indicated by rarefaction despite large depth.

The sample was naive CD4+ T cells from PBMCs. Sample subset: CD45RA+ positively selected. This receptor was identified in a young man in good health. Some clones in this sample may be carry-over from other donors' samples. This rearrangement joins TRBV28 to TRBJ1-4; TRBD1 matches at 8 bases. CDR3 DNA: TGTGCCAGCAGTCTAACCCTGACAGGGGAACGTGAAAAACTGTTTTTT. It is translated as CASSLTLTGEREKLFF.